This T cell receptor beta chain was profiled in a study of type 1 regulatory T cells (dated by TCRdb to about 2021). Study-level background: The study characterized an in vitro protocol that generated a Tr1-enriched, alloantigen-specific CD4 T cell product named T-allo10. Patients with hematological malignancies who were receiving allogeneic hematopoietic stem cell transplantation were the group in which T-allo10 was being clinically evaluated.

Sequencing took place on an Illumina MiSeq. Starting from the raw public reads, TCRdb applied fastp trimming at Q25, assembled clones with MiXCR and retained in-frame beta chains. Entries that share a CDR3 protein sequence are merged under the most common genes and DNA. A total of roughly 71,000 distinct CDR3 sequences appear in this sample, about 20% of them only once. The ten biggest clones cover around 8% of the sample. About this clonotype: Its antigen is currently not known. No base quality values were provided; no much bigger clone lies one nucleotide off.

The investigation overall reported the following: Tr1 cells showed a more restricted TCR repertoire than non-Tr1 cells, which the study interpreted as alloantigen-induced clonal expansion.

The junction shows trimming of 6 bases on V and 2 bases on J, and the gene matches do not reach 7 bases of it. Reading the germline V gene gives CDR1 SGHTA and CDR2 FQGNSA. The cysteine opens and the phenylalanine closes a CDR3 of 15 amino acids. Left in the record is the CDR3 DNA by itself, 45 bases read in frame from the first base. This receptor chain uses TRBV7-2 and TRBJ2-3; 8 of the junction bases match TRBD2. The sequence came from a human donor in good health. The sequenced sample consisted of cultured type 1 regulatory T (Tr1) cells, either the whole culture or a sorted fraction (not recorded which). The cell subset or site tag for this specimen amounts to: type 1 regulatory T cells sorted from the T-allo10 product. The CDR3 in this case is CASSYLAGLTDTQYF. The bases read TGTGCCAGCAGTTACCTAGCGGGCCTCACAGATACGCAGTATTTT.